These 16 T cell receptor beta chains came from one sample sequenced in a study of T cell responses to AZD1222 COVID-19 vaccine. Assay used: immunoSEQ multiplex PCR; TCRdb lists only in-frame clones, some missing. The table includes about 130,000 clones, over 90% detected once. The sample in question was peripheral blood, obtained on day 0 of AZD1222 vaccination. Source of these receptors: an adult in good health.

The chain's CDR3 is CASSQAGADQPQHF. As DNA, the CDR3 is TGTGCCAGCAGCCAAGCCGGTGCCGATCAGCCCCAGCATTTT. V usage is TRBV3-1 (or the pseudogene TRBV3-2) and J usage is TRBJ1-5; no clear D. The CDR3 is made up of 14 amino acids. V was pared by 1 base and J by 5 bases, with 9 bases between. Germline V gene lookup returns CDR1 LGHDT and CDR2 YNNKEL (reference sequence).

As regards this clone: The junction and the germline gene differ at one end; a read error may be behind it. The chain couples TRBV7-7 to TRBJ2-6; D is ambiguous. Per germline, CDR1 SSHAT and CDR2 FNYEAQ (reference sequence). This CDR3 is 16 amino acids long. The CDR3 DNA follows: TGTGCTAGCAGCTTAGTGGGGTACTCTGGGGCCAACGTCCTGACTTTC. It encodes CASSLVGYSGANVLTF.

V usage is TRBV5-6 and J usage is TRBJ2-7; D gene uncertain. Germline assignment: CDR1 SGHDT and CDR2 YYEEEE. The ends were cut back, 1 base at V and 3 bases at J, with 11 bases in the middle. The CDR3 covers 14 residues. The CDR3 nucleotides read TGTGCCAGCAGCTTGCAACTGATTTACTACGAGCAGTACTTC. This encodes CASSLQLIYYEQYF.

This clone was detected only once. The chain is built from TRBV2 and TRBJ2-1, with 9 bases that match TRBD1. The CDR3 extends over 16 amino acids. Trimming removed 2 bases from V and 8 bases from J; junction bases left unmatched: 10. Per germline, CDR1 SNHLY and CDR2 FYNNEI. As DNA, the CDR3 is TGTGCCAGCAGTGAATGGGGACAGGGCCCTTCGCATGAGCAGTTCTTC. Encoded protein: CASSEWGQGPSHEQFF.

The chain links TRBV9 to TRBJ1-3, with D perhaps matching TRBD1 (6 bases). With 2 bases removed from V and 0 bases from J, the gap between germline ends came to 12 bases. Germline lookup yields CDR1 SGDLS and CDR2 YYNGEE. The CDR3 sequence is 16 residues long. Here the CDR3 reads CASSVSTGISGNTIYF. The CDR3 DNA reads as TGTGCCAGCAGCGTGTCGACAGGTATCTCTGGAAACACCATATATTTT.

V is TRBV18 and J is TRBJ2-2; 8 bases are a match to TRBD2. CDR1 is KGHSH and CDR2 is LQKENI in the germline V gene. The CDR3 runs 16 residues. V shed 0 bases and J 4 bases; nucleotides not matched to a gene: 4. The CDR3 protein is CASSPPGLAGTGELFF. CDR3 nucleotide sequence: TGTGCCAGCTCACCACCGGGTCTAGCGGGCACCGGGGAGCTGTTTTTT. Combining the CDR3 with reference TRBV18 and TRBJ2-2 gives the whole variable domain NAGVMQNPRHLVRRRGQEARLRCSPMKGHSHVYWYRQLPEEGLKFMVYLQKENIIDESGMPKERFSAEFPKEGPSILRIQQVVRGDSAAYFCASSPPGLAGTGELFFGEGSRLTVL.

The J gene is TRBJ2-7, the V gene TRBV10-3, with D maybe TRBD1 (6 bases). V dropped 0 bases and J dropped 2 bases, with 11 bases sitting between them. The CDR3 has 15 amino acids. Looked up from germline, CDR1 is ENHRY and CDR2 is SYGVKD. CDR3 loop: CAISESGAVAYEQYF. For the CDR3, the DNA is TGTGCCATCAGTGAGTCGGGGGCGGTGGCCTACGAGCAGTACTTC.

The chain joins TRBV14 to TRBJ2-4; 10 bases are shared with TRBD1. J gave up 7 bases and V 4 bases, and 4 bases lay outside the gene matches. The germline V gene has CDR1 SGHDN and CDR2 FVKESK. The CDR3 contains 14 residues. In DNA form, the CDR3 reads TGTGCCAGCAGCCCACAGGGACAGGGGAACATTCAGTACTTC. Translated: CASSPQGQGNIQYF.

V and J are TRBV4-2 and TRBJ2-2; D remains unclear. The CDR3 loop spans 16 amino acids. V dropped 1 base and J dropped 0 bases, with 9 bases sitting between them. Per the germline V gene, CDR1 is LGHNA and CDR2 is YNFKEQ. DNA for the CDR3: TGTGCCAGCAGCCAAGTTTCCGAAACGAACACCGGGGAGCTGTTTTTT. Translating gives CASSQVSETNTGELFF.

This chain links TRBV28 with TRBJ2-1; perhaps TRBD2 as D (6 bases). Germline V gives CDR1 MDHEN, CDR2 SYDVKM. The V gene lost 3 bases and the J gene lost 5 bases, with 20 bases spanning the gap. CDR3 size: 17 residues. The CDR3 loop reads CASSFRAWSSGHNEQFF. DNA of the CDR3: TGTGCCAGCAGTTTTCGAGCGTGGAGTAGCGGTCACAATGAGCAGTTCTTC.

The chain recombines TRBV6-1 with TRBJ1-5; 8 positions match TRBD1. V was clipped by 0 bases and J by 2 bases; unmatched bases: 6. The germline gives CDR1 MNHNS, CDR2 SASEGT. There are 17 residues in the CDR3. The CDR3 DNA reads TGTGCCAGCAGTGAAGCGGAGAACAGGGGGGGCAATCAGCCCCAGCATTTT. The encoded protein is CASSEAENRGGNQPQHF.

This clone was picked up one time. At one end, the junction sequence differs from germline, possibly due to a read error. The V gene is TRBV7-7, the J gene TRBJ1-1; 9 bases align to TRBD1. The CDR3 has 17 amino acids. Germline V gives CDR1 SSHAT, CDR2 FNYEAQ (reference sequence). In DNA form, the CDR3 reads TGTGCTAGCAGCTCTAACCGGGACAGGGCTATGAACACTGAAGCTTTCTTT. This encodes CASSSNRDRAMNTEAFF.

The chain links TRBV5-1 to TRBJ1-2, with 7 bases lining up with TRBD1. Germline loops: CDR1 SGHRS, CDR2 YFSETQ. This CDR3 has 14 amino acids. V shed 5 bases, J shed 4 bases, and the junction held 8 bases outside the gene matches. CDR3 nucleotide sequence: TGCGCCAGCAGAGCCGGGACAGACCCCTATGGCTACACCTTC. Translation: CASRAGTDPYGYTF.

V and J are TRBV20-1 and TRBJ2-2; D is ambiguous. The CDR3 consists of 11 residues. V gave up 3 bases and J gave up 5 bases, with 4 bases separating them. CDR1 is DFQATT and CDR2 is SNEGSKA in the germline V gene (reference sequence). CDR3 in amino acids: CSARGTGELFF. In DNA, the CDR3 is TGCAGTGCTAGGGGGACCGGGGAGCTGTTTTTT.

The J gene is TRBJ2-2, the V gene TRBV5-5, with D tentatively TRBD2 (6 bases). Trimming cost V 3 bases and J 6 bases, with 6 bases left between them. The CDR3 covers 12 residues. Germline CDR1 and CDR2: SGHKS and YYEKEE (reference sequence). The CDR3: CASSWGAGELFF. CDR3 coding DNA: TGTGCCAGCAGCTGGGGGGCCGGGGAGCTGTTTTTT.

CDR3 DNA sequence: TGTGCCAGCAGCTTACAAACAGTCTACAATGAGCAGTTCTTC. Amino acid sequence: CASSLQTVYNEQFF. The J gene is TRBJ2-1, the V gene TRBV7-8; D gene uncertain. In germline, CDR1 is SGHVS, CDR2 FQNEAQ. Trimming stripped 2 bases from V and 3 bases from J, with 8 bases between. The CDR3 sequence is 14 residues long.